This T cell receptor beta chain was identified in a study of cytomegalovirus exposure and HLA in healthy donors. The study, taken as a whole, reports: The authors confirmed in vitro that a few CMV-associated chains were specific for CMV antigens. Association with HLA alleles at 0.05 false discovery rate was found for 16,951 TCR beta sequences in a later analysis. A later analysis reportedly identified an Asian-associated ancestry cluster as carrying fewer N-insertions than the 666-donor mean.

The CDR3 spans 17 residues. Germline values: CDR1 PRHDT, CDR2 FYEKMQ (reference sequence). The V gene end was trimmed by 4 bases and the J gene end by 6 bases; junction bases not matched to a gene: 15. The PCR employed 60 Vbeta primers together with 13 Jbeta primers. Method: immunoSEQ multiplex PCR; TCRdb's copy keeps in-frame clones and lacks some. The data contain about 130,000 clones, approximately 83% of them singletons. Note on this clone: Antigen: not known.

The TCR sequence derives from a middle-aged woman in good health and CMV-seropositive. The chain is built from TRBV13 and TRBJ1-1; 9 positions match TRBD1. Sequenced sample: PBMCs. Here the CDR3 reads CASSSPMPTGGIPEAFF. The DNA of the CDR3 is TGTGCCAGCAGCTCCCCAATGCCGACAGGGGGTATACCTGAAGCTTTCTTT.